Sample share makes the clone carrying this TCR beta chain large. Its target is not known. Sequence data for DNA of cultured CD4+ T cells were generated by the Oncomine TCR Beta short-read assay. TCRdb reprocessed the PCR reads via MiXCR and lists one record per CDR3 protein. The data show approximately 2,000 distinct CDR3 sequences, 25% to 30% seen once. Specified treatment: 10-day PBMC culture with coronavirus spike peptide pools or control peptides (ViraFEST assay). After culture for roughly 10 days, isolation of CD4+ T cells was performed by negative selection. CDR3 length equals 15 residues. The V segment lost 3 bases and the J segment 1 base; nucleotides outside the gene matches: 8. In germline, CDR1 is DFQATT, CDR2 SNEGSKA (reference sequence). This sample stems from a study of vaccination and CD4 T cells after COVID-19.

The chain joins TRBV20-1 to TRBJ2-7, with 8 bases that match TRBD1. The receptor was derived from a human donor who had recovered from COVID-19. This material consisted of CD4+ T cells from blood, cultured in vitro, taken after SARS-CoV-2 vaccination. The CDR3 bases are TGCAGTGCTAGTCCCGACAGGGGCTCATCCTACGAGCAGTACTTC. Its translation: CSASPDRGSSYEQYF.